The rows below give T cell receptor beta chains drawn from one sample of a study of blood T cell repertoires in COVID-19. TCRdb's copy holds only in-frame clones and misses some; the assay was immunoSEQ multiplex PCR. This table has about 62,000 clones, approximately 73% appearing once. What was sequenced was peripheral blood. These receptor sequences come from a woman aged 45-65 years with active or convalescent COVID-19. The CDR3 runs from the conserved cysteine through the conserved F or W. The order of the fields is D gene, clone size, CDR3 length, V gene, J gene, CDR3 protein, CDR3 DNA. D genes are given only for firm matches. Size values are once, few and many counts, or a class for expanded clones, and some rows have none.

.	few	14	TRBV18	TRBJ2-7	CASSRAGHVNEQYF	TGTGCCAGCTCTCGAGCGGGACATGTCAACGAGCAGTACTTC
.	.	13	TRBV19	TRBJ1-1	CASSTRGNTEAFF	TGTGCCAGTAGTACGAGAGGGAACACTGAAGCTTTCTTT
.	once	14	TRBV5-5	TRBJ2-3	CASSYPSGTDTQYF	TGTGCCAGCAGCTACCCTAGTGGTACAGATACGCAGTATTTT
.	many	15	TRBV15	TRBJ2-3	CATSTGVDTADTQYF	TGTGCCACCTCGACGGGAGTAGATACCGCAGATACGCAGTATTTT
TRBD1	.	13	TRBV7-6	TRBJ2-7	CASSLRDRYEQYF	TGTGCCAGCAGCCTCCGGGACAGATACGAGCAGTACTTC
.	.	12	TRBV12-3/TRBV12-4	TRBJ2-7	CASSLMEYEQYF	TGTGCCAGCAGTTTGATGGAGTACGAGCAGTACTTC
TRBD2	.	16	TRBV3-1/TRBV3-2	TRBJ2-1	CASSQETSGDYNEQFF	TGTGCCAGCAGCCAGGAGACTAGCGGTGATTACAATGAGCAGTTCTTC
TRBD2	.	15	TRBV13	TRBJ2-1	CASSLEASGLDEQFF	TGTGCCAGCAGCTTAGAGGCTAGCGGGCTGGATGAGCAGTTCTTC
TRBD2	.	16	TRBV4-1	TRBJ2-1	CASSQETSGGYNEQFF	TGCGCCAGCAGCCAAGAGACTAGCGGGGGGTACAATGAGCAGTTCTTC
.	.	14	TRBV4-3	TRBJ1-1	CASSPGLTNTEAFF	TGCGCCAGCAGCCCGGGACTTACGAACACTGAAGCTTTCTTT
.	.	15	TRBV5-5	TRBJ1-2	CASSLAPQGGYGYTF	TGTGCCAGCAGCTTGGCCCCGCAGGGTGGCTATGGCTACACCTTC
TRBD2	.	16	TRBV30	TRBJ2-1	CAWSQGLADFENEQFF	TGTGCCTGGAGTCAGGGACTAGCGGATTTTGAGAATGAGCAGTTCTTC
.	.	12	TRBV29-1	TRBJ1-1	CSASHRAAEAFF	TGCAGCGCTTCCCACAGGGCGGCTGAAGCTTTCTTT
TRBD2	.	19	TRBV20-1	TRBJ2-1	CSASGRGTSGRRGYNEQFF	TGCAGTGCTAGTGGAAGAGGGACTAGCGGGAGAAGGGGCTACAATGAGCAGTTCTTC
TRBD1	.	14	TRBV5-1	TRBJ1-6	CASSDGQGNSPLHF	TGCGCCAGCAGCGACGGACAGGGCAATTCACCCCTCCACTTT
.	few	13	TRBV5-1	TRBJ2-7	CASKGGGNYEQYF	TGCGCCAGCAAAGGTGGAGGGAACTACGAGCAGTACTTC
.	few	14	TRBV24-1	TRBJ2-7	CATSDKRTAHEQYF	TGTGCCACCAGTGACAAAAGGACTGCACACGAGCAGTACTTC
TRBD2	.	18	TRBV30	TRBJ2-2	CAWSVLSSGREGAGELFF	TGTGCCTGGAGTGTACTCTCGAGCGGGAGGGAAGGGGCCGGGGAGCTGTTTTTT
TRBD1	.	16	TRBV19	TRBJ2-1	CASADRVIFYGNEQFF	TGTGCCAGTGCGGACAGGGTAATCTTCTACGGGAATGAGCAGTTCTTC
TRBD2	.	16	TRBV2	TRBJ2-5	CASRVRGRLATETQYF	TGTGCCAGCAGGGTGCGCGGGAGGTTGGCCACAGAGACCCAGTACTTC
.	.	15	TRBV7-9	TRBJ1-1	CASSHSGGDTRKAFF	TGTGCCAGCAGCCATTCAGGTGGAGACACTAGAAAAGCTTTCTTT
.	.	13	TRBV3-1/TRBV3-2	TRBJ1-5	CASSQDGEGPQHF	TGTGCCAGCAGCCAAGATGGGGAGGGACCCCAGCATTTT
TRBD2	.	16	TRBV27	TRBJ2-3	CASTHRAGVTTDTQYF	TGTGCCAGCACCCACCGCGCGGGAGTTACCACAGATACGCAGTATTTT
.	.	13	TRBV9	TRBJ2-2	CASSASHTGELFF	TGTGCCAGCAGCGCCTCCCACACCGGGGAGCTGTTTTTT
.	.	15	TRBV19	TRBJ1-2	CASSIQGIKDYGYTF	TGTGCCAGTAGTATACAGGGAATTAAGGACTATGGCTACACCTTC
.	few	13	TRBV28	TRBJ1-4	CASRASLNEKLFF	TGTGCCAGCCGAGCCTCCCTTAATGAAAAACTGTTTTTT
.	.	13	TRBV12-3/TRBV12-4	TRBJ1-1	CASSRRENTEAFF	TGTGCCAGCAGCAGACGGGAGAACACTGAAGCTTTCTTT
TRBD2	.	19	TRBV2	TRBJ2-1	CASSEALRGSGRVRNEQFF	TGTGCCAGCAGTGAAGCGCTTCGGGGTAGCGGGAGGGTTCGGAATGAGCAGTTCTTC